The 2 T cell receptor beta chains listed next were all sequenced from one sample in a study of cytomegalovirus exposure and HLA in healthy donors. Primers for the PCR totalled 60 Vbeta and 13 Jbeta. This table comes from immunoSEQ multiplex PCR, and its TCRdb copy is limited to in-frame clones, with some not included. The sample has roughly 100,000 clones; approximately 12% are singletons. Sequences were obtained from PBMCs. The source is a middle-aged man in good health and CMV-seropositive.

The chain combines TRBV7-8 with TRBJ1-1; D may be TRBD1 (6 bases). The CDR3 has 14 residues. Trimming removed 0 bases at V and 5 bases at J, with 10 bases between. CDR1 and CDR2 (germline): SGHVS, FQNEAQ. The CDR3 is CASSLAIQGTEAFF. The CDR3, as DNA: TGTGCCAGCAGCTTAGCAATTCAGGGGACTGAAGCTTTCTTT.

This clone has a handful of counts. The V and J genes are TRBV7-7 and TRBJ2-2; D not certain. The V end was cut by 5 bases, the J end by 4 bases, with 14 bases between. CDR3 size: 15 residues. CDR1 SSHAT and CDR2 FNYEAQ come from the germline V gene (reference sequence). The DNA of the CDR3 is TGTGCCAGCAGCGGCCTAGGAGTTCCCACCGGGGAGCTGTTTTTT. Amino acids: CASSGLGVPTGELFF.